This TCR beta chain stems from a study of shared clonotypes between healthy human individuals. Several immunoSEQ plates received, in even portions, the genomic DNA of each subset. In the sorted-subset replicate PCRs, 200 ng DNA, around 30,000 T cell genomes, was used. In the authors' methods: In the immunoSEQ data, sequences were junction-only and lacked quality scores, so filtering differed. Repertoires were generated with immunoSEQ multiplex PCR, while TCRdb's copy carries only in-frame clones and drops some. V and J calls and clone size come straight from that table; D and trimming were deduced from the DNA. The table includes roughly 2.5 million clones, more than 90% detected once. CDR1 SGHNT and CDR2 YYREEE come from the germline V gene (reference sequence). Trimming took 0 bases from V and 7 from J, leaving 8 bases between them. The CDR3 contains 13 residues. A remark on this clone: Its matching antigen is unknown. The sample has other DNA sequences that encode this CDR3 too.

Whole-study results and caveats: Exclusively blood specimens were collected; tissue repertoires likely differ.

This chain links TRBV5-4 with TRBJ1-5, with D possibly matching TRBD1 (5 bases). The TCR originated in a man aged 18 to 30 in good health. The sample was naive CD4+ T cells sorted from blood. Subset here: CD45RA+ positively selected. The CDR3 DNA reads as TGTGCCAGCAGCTTGGGGGGGGAACAGCCCCAGCATTTT. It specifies CASSLGGEQPQHF.